Listed below are T cell receptor beta chains from one sample, sequenced in a study of T cell responses to AZD1222 COVID-19 vaccine. TCRdb's table, derived via immunoSEQ multiplex PCR, lists solely in-frame clones and lacks some. In the table there are around 50,000 clones, about 91% of which are singletons. This specimen consisted of peripheral blood, obtained 28 days after the second AZD1222 dose. These receptors came from an adult who received the AZD1222 COVID-19 vaccine. Both conserved end residues are part of each CDR3. Each record gives: J gene, V gene, D gene, clone size, CDR3 DNA, CDR3 protein. D genes are given only for firm matches. Expanded clones are given a class, and other clones once, few, many or no size at all.

j_call: TRBJ1-2; v_call: TRBV6-1; d_call: TRBD1; clone_size: .; cdr3_nt: TGTGCCAGCCTCAGGGGACAGGGGTCCTATGGCTACACCTTC; cdr3_aa: CASLRGQGSYGYTF
j_call: TRBJ1-6; v_call: TRBV5-1; d_call: .; clone_size: .; cdr3_nt: TGCGCCAGCAGCTTGGGTAGAGGCGGACACAATTCACCCCTCCACTTT; cdr3_aa: CASSLGRGGHNSPLHF
j_call: TRBJ2-1; v_call: TRBV5-1; d_call: TRBD2; clone_size: .; cdr3_nt: TGCGCCAGCAGCCGTCTAGCGGGAGGGAATGAGCAGTTCTTC; cdr3_aa: CASSRLAGGNEQFF
j_call: TRBJ1-5; v_call: TRBV6-2/TRBV6-3; d_call: .; clone_size: .; cdr3_nt: TGTGCCAGCAGTTACACTAGCAATCAGCCCCAGCATTTT; cdr3_aa: CASSYTSNQPQHF
j_call: TRBJ1-5; v_call: TRBV10-3; d_call: TRBD1; clone_size: .; cdr3_nt: TGTGCCATCAGGGGGACAGGGGCAGATCAGCCCCAGCATTTT; cdr3_aa: CAIRGTGADQPQHF
j_call: TRBJ2-7; v_call: TRBV6-2/TRBV6-3; d_call: .; clone_size: .; cdr3_nt: TGTGCCAGCAGTTACTCTACAGCTTCCTACGAGCAGTACTTC; cdr3_aa: CASSYSTASYEQYF
j_call: TRBJ2-1; v_call: TRBV5-1; d_call: .; clone_size: once; cdr3_nt: TGCGCCAGCAGCTTGGCGATGGAGCAGTTCTTC; cdr3_aa: CASSLAMEQFF
j_call: TRBJ2-3; v_call: TRBV19; d_call: .; clone_size: .; cdr3_nt: TGTGCCAGTAGTATAGATGGTCAGGGGACAGATACGCAGTATTTT; cdr3_aa: CASSIDGQGTDTQYF
j_call: TRBJ2-7; v_call: TRBV7-8; d_call: TRBD2; clone_size: .; cdr3_nt: TGTGCCAGCAGCTTAGGCCGTCTAGCGGGGTCCTACGAGCAGTACTTC; cdr3_aa: CASSLGRLAGSYEQYF
j_call: TRBJ2-5; v_call: TRBV18; d_call: .; clone_size: .; cdr3_nt: TGTGCCAGCTCACCGGCAGGGAGGACAAAAGAGACCCAGTACTTC; cdr3_aa: CASSPAGRTKETQYF
j_call: TRBJ1-4; v_call: TRBV15; d_call: TRBD1; clone_size: .; cdr3_nt: TGTGCCACCAGCAGAGGAACAGGGGGGCCCCAGGCCTGGGAAAAACTGTTTTTT; cdr3_aa: CATSRGTGGPQAWEKLFF
j_call: TRBJ1-1; v_call: TRBV3-1/TRBV3-2; d_call: .; clone_size: .; cdr3_nt: TGTGCCAGCAGCCAAGGGGCGGGGGTACGAACTGAAGCTTTCTTT; cdr3_aa: CASSQGAGVRTEAFF
j_call: TRBJ1-3; v_call: TRBV5-6; d_call: .; clone_size: .; cdr3_nt: TGTGCCAGCAGCTTGGTCACAGTAGCCCCGGGGTCTGGAAACACCATATATTTT; cdr3_aa: CASSLVTVAPGSGNTIYF
j_call: TRBJ1-4; v_call: TRBV18; d_call: TRBD1; clone_size: .; cdr3_nt: TGTGCCAGCTCACCGATTGCCGGACAGGGGACTAATGAAAAACTGTTTTTT; cdr3_aa: CASSPIAGQGTNEKLFF
j_call: TRBJ2-1; v_call: TRBV6-1; d_call: TRBD2; clone_size: few; cdr3_nt: TGTGCCAGCAGTGAGGGGGGAGGGAAGGAGGGATTCAATGAGCAGTTCTTC; cdr3_aa: CASSEGGGKEGFNEQFF
j_call: TRBJ2-3; v_call: TRBV14; d_call: TRBD2; clone_size: .; cdr3_nt: TGTGCCAGCAGCCTTCGACTAGCGGGGGGGCAAGATACGCAGTATTTT; cdr3_aa: CASSLRLAGGQDTQYF
j_call: TRBJ1-2; v_call: TRBV11-2; d_call: .; clone_size: .; cdr3_nt: TGTGCCAGCAGCCCTTCGGCGAACTATGGCTACACCTTC; cdr3_aa: CASSPSANYGYTF
j_call: TRBJ1-3; v_call: TRBV15; d_call: .; clone_size: few; cdr3_nt: TGTGCCACCAGTAAACAGGGATTCACTCGCTCTGGAAACACCATATATTTT; cdr3_aa: CATSKQGFTRSGNTIYF
j_call: TRBJ1-2; v_call: TRBV5-1; d_call: TRBD1; clone_size: .; cdr3_nt: TGCGCCAGCAGCTTGGGGCCCCGGGACAGACATCTCTATGGCTACACCTTC; cdr3_aa: CASSLGPRDRHLYGYTF
j_call: TRBJ2-1; v_call: TRBV3-1/TRBV3-2; d_call: TRBD2; clone_size: .; cdr3_nt: TGTGCCAGCAGCCAACGAGGACTAGCGGCTTCCTACAATGAGCAGTTCTTC; cdr3_aa: CASSQRGLAASYNEQFF
j_call: TRBJ1-2; v_call: TRBV5-4; d_call: .; clone_size: .; cdr3_nt: TGTGCCAGCCAGGACGGACCTTATGGCTACACCTTC; cdr3_aa: CASQDGPYGYTF
j_call: TRBJ1-5; v_call: TRBV19; d_call: .; clone_size: few; cdr3_nt: TGTGCCAGTAGTATCGCCGGTAGGAATTATCAGCCCCAGCATTTT; cdr3_aa: CASSIAGRNYQPQHF
j_call: TRBJ1-1; v_call: TRBV7-2; d_call: .; clone_size: .; cdr3_nt: TGTGCCAGCAGCTTAGGCAGGAACACTGAAGCTTTCTTT; cdr3_aa: CASSLGRNTEAFF
j_call: TRBJ2-3; v_call: TRBV18; d_call: TRBD2; clone_size: .; cdr3_nt: TGTGCCAGCTCACCACCCCTTGGATCTAGCGGGCACCCCACAGATACGCAGTATTTT; cdr3_aa: CASSPPLGSSGHPTDTQYF
j_call: TRBJ1-3; v_call: TRBV7-9; d_call: .; clone_size: .; cdr3_nt: TGTGCCAGCAGCTTACTGAGCTCTGGAAACACCATATATTTT; cdr3_aa: CASSLLSSGNTIYF
j_call: TRBJ2-2; v_call: TRBV29-1; d_call: TRBD1; clone_size: .; cdr3_nt: TGCAGCGCCATTAGGACAGGGGTGAACACCGGGGAGCTGTTTTTT; cdr3_aa: CSAIRTGVNTGELFF
j_call: TRBJ2-7; v_call: TRBV10-1; d_call: .; clone_size: .; cdr3_nt: TGCGCCAGCAGTGGACAGTTGTCCTACGAGCAGTACTTC; cdr3_aa: CASSGQLSYEQYF
j_call: TRBJ1-6; v_call: TRBV19; d_call: TRBD1; clone_size: .; cdr3_nt: TGTGCCACCTTACAGGGGGTTGGTTCACCCCTCCACTTT; cdr3_aa: CATLQGVGSPLHF
j_call: TRBJ2-2; v_call: TRBV14; d_call: TRBD2; clone_size: .; cdr3_nt: TGTGCCAGCAGCCCCCGTGGCGGGAGTTCCGCCGGGGAGCTGTTTTTT; cdr3_aa: CASSPRGGSSAGELFF
j_call: TRBJ2-3; v_call: TRBV20-1; d_call: .; clone_size: .; cdr3_nt: TGCAGTGCTAGCCCGGGGAATACGCAGTATTTT; cdr3_aa: CSASPGNTQYF
j_call: TRBJ1-1; v_call: TRBV20-1; d_call: TRBD1; clone_size: .; cdr3_nt: TGCAGTGCTAGTACAGGGGACACTGAAGCTTTCTTT; cdr3_aa: CSASTGDTEAFF
j_call: TRBJ2-7; v_call: TRBV13; d_call: .; clone_size: .; cdr3_nt: TGTGCCAGCAGCTTATCCCTTTTCCAATACGAGCAGTACTTC; cdr3_aa: CASSLSLFQYEQYF
j_call: TRBJ1-2; v_call: TRBV2; d_call: .; clone_size: .; cdr3_nt: TGTGCCAGCAGTGAGGAGGGTATTGAAGGCTATGGCTACACCTTC; cdr3_aa: CASSEEGIEGYGYTF
j_call: TRBJ1-5; v_call: TRBV21-1; d_call: .; clone_size: .; cdr3_nt: TGTGCCAGCAGCAAAGAGAGCCATCAGCCCCAGCATTTT; cdr3_aa: CASSKESHQPQHF
j_call: TRBJ2-3; v_call: TRBV6-2/TRBV6-3; d_call: .; clone_size: .; cdr3_nt: TGTGCCAGCAGTTCCTCCTTCTCGACAGCGGGCCGCCCTAGCACAGATACGCAGTATTTT; cdr3_aa: CASSSSFSTAGRPSTDTQYF